The 4 T cell receptor beta chains below come from one sample, sequenced in a study of T-cell memory formation after mild COVID-19. TCRdb fed the 5' RACE reads into MiXCR, producing one record per CDR3 protein. The table has a few hundred thousand distinct CDR3 sequences, 14% seen once; the top ten hold about 20%. The material sequenced was PBMCs or a T cell subset sorted from them (not recorded which). The receptors originated from a man aged 18-30 years who had mild COVID-19 (a few samples of this study predate the infection). Cell type and time point are not known.

This clonotype was counted ten times or more. The chain employs TRBV7-9 and TRBJ1-2, with 7 bases matching TRBD1. This CDR3 contains 14 residues. CDR1 SEHNR and CDR2 FQNEAQ come from the germline V gene (reference sequence). J was trimmed by 7 bases and V by 2 bases; bases with no gene match: 7. The chain's CDR3 is CASSLPDREGGYTF. Written as DNA, the CDR3 is TGTGCCAGCAGCTTACCCGACAGGGAAGGTGGCTACACCTTC.

This clonotype was counted between two and nine times. The chain joins TRBV5-5 to TRBJ2-7; 7 bases match TRBD1. Germline loops: CDR1 SGHKS, CDR2 YYEKEE (reference sequence). The CDR3 is 12 residues long. Trimming at V came to 2 bases and at J to 5 bases, leaving 1 base not matched to a gene. The CDR3 is CASSFTGDEQYF. The CDR3 nucleotides are TGTGCCAGCAGCTTTACAGGGGACGAGCAGTACTTC.

This clonotype was seen a handful of times. Sequence at one end of the junction differs from germline and may be a read error. The rearrangement uses TRBV20-1 and TRBJ1-2, with 7 bases identical to TRBD1. Germline V gene lookup returns CDR1 DFQATT and CDR2 SNEGSKA (reference sequence). This CDR3 contains 13 residues. As DNA, the CDR3 is TGCAGTGCGTCGGACAGGAGGGAGGTCCTTATCATCTTC. The encoded protein is CSASDRREVLIIF.

The chain is built from TRBV12-3 or TRBV12-4 and TRBJ1-2; D ambiguous. V lost 6 bases to trimming and J lost 8 bases, with 22 bases between them. This CDR3 has 15 residues. CDR3 region: CASSRQGSGVWGYTF. As DNA, the CDR3 is TGTGCCAGCAGCCGCCAAGGGAGTGGGGTTTGGGGCTACACCTTC.